This T cell receptor beta chain was identified in a study of beta chain features in type 1 diabetes. This CDR3 is 13 amino acids long. Per the germline V gene, CDR1 is GTSNPN and CDR2 is SVGIG (reference sequence). What was sequenced were expressed TCRB transcripts, since all of the isolated RNA had been reverse transcribed. Clones were read by immunoSEQ multiplex PCR, and TCRdb kept only the in-frame ones, dropping some. Found here are 300,000 or so clones, roughly a tenth of them singletons; the top ten hold approximately 1%. Study-wide results and caveats: Moderately but significantly shorter TCRB CDR3s were found in Type 1 diabetes patients in all four CD4+ subsets. For type 1 diabetes patients, VDJ junctions showed fewer insertions and more deletions.

This clone was observed a few times. Its antigen is not identified. The sequencing input was central memory CD4+ T cells from blood. The V and J genes are TRBV30 and TRBJ1-3; no firm D call. The sequence was collected from a man under 40 with type 1 diabetes. As DNA, the CDR3 is TGTGGCGCGTTATCCAGCTCTGGAAACACCATATATTTT. Encoded protein: CGALSSSGNTIYF. Based on the CDR3 plus reference TRBV30 and TRBJ1-3, the full variable domain is SQTIHQWPATLVQPVGSPLSLECTVEGTSNPNLYWYRQAAGRGLQLLFYSVGIGQISSEVPQNLSASRPQDRQFILSSKKLLLSDSGFYLCGALSSSGNTIYFGEGSWLTVV.